This TCR beta chain was identified during a study of T-cell reconstitution after alpha-beta-depleted transplantation in children. The study's findings and limits: Two months or so post-transplant, alpha-beta T cells reportedly derived from several hundred expanded graft clones.

This clonotype was counted only a few times. The antigen is unknown. After removal of 4 bases from V and 8 bases from J, the junction contained 12 bases not matched to a gene. The CDR3 extends over 15 amino acids. Looked up from germline, CDR1 is SGDLS and CDR2 is YYNGEE. As it was prepared, the TCRbeta library received unique molecular identifiers. MiXCR, run by TCRdb on the PCR reads, gives a single entry per CDR3 protein. The data show about 980,000 distinct CDR3 sequences, roughly 29% seen once. The sequence derives from a boy less than two years old who had a stem cell transplant for SCID, so the T cells may come from the graft donor. The material sequenced was PBMCs, mostly from graft donor cells, taken 360 days after TCRalphabeta/CD19-depleted stem cell transplant. The J gene is TRBJ2-4, the V gene TRBV9, with 7 bases fitting TRBD1. The CDR3 region has the DNA TGTGCCAGCAGCCCTGGGGACAGCCTCGGTTACATTCAGTACTTC. Translated: CASSPGDSLGYIQYF.